The next 13 T cell receptor beta chains were all read from a single sample in a study of cytomegalovirus exposure and HLA in healthy donors. With 60 Vbeta and 13 Jbeta primers, the PCR was carried out. The assay was immunoSEQ multiplex PCR, and TCRdb's table has in-frame clones only and misses some. The sample lists some 90,000 clones; around 85% were seen once. The sequenced material came from PBMCs. Receptors were obtained from a man aged 30 to 45 in good health and CMV-seronegative.

The chain links TRBV5-6 to TRBJ2-7; 7 bases map to TRBD2. CDR3 length equals 17 residues. Trimming took 3 bases from V and 4 from J; bases not matched to a gene: 16. Germline V gives CDR1 SGHDT, CDR2 YYEEEE. The DNA of the CDR3 is TGTGCCAGCAGCTCGGCCAGCGGGGTCCCCCAACGGTACGAGCAGTACTTC. Protein: CASSSASGVPQRYEQYF.

This clone was observed once. V is TRBV30 and J is TRBJ1-1; the match to TRBD1 covers 7 bases. Germline trimming cut 1 base from V and 4 bases from J; bases unmatched to any gene: 6. Germline values: CDR1 GTSNPN, CDR2 SVGIG (reference sequence). This CDR3 region has 14 residues. This chain's CDR3 is CAWSGTTGVTEAFF. DNA of the CDR3: TGTGCCTGGAGTGGTACAACAGGGGTCACTGAAGCTTTCTTT.

V gene TRBV9 combines with J gene TRBJ2-5; 9 bases agree with TRBD1. Germline CDR1 is SGDLS and CDR2 is YYNGEE. The length of the CDR3 is 14 residues. The ends lost 3 bases at V and 5 bases at J; junction bases unmatched: 5. The DNA of the CDR3 is TGTGCCAGCAGCGGAGACAGGGGGTGGGAGACCCAGTACTTC. Amino acids: CASSGDRGWETQYF.

The rearrangement joins TRBV25-1 to TRBJ1-2, with a weak D call TRBD1 (5 bases). Germline CDR1 reads MGHDK; CDR2 reads SYGVNS. V was clipped by 5 bases and J by 7 bases, with 8 bases between them. This CDR3 comprises 11 residues. As DNA, the CDR3 is TGTGCCAGCAGTCTAGGGGTTGGCTACACCTTC. Residues: CASSLGVGYTF.

CDR3 nucleotide sequence: TGTGCCAGCAGTTCGCGACAGGGCAATCAGCCCCAGCATTTT. Residues: CASSSRQGNQPQHF. The chain uses TRBV27 and TRBJ1-5; weak D call: TRBD1 (6 bases). The CDR3 runs 14 residues. Germline V lookup: CDR1 MNHEY, CDR2 SMNVEV (reference sequence). V dropped 4 bases and J dropped 2 bases, with 9 bases sitting between them.

The genes are TRBV25-1 and TRBJ2-2, with 7 bases that match TRBD1. The CDR3 runs to 16 residues. V was pared by 6 bases and J by 0 bases, with 7 bases of the junction left unmatched. From germline, CDR1 is MGHDK and CDR2 SYGVNS. The CDR3, as DNA: TGTGCCAGCAGCGTGACCGGGACAGCGAACACCGGGGAGCTGTTTTTT. It encodes CASSVTGTANTGELFF.

The chain combines TRBV6-5 with TRBJ1-2; D uncertain. The germline V and J ends were trimmed by 7 bases and 4 bases, with 19 bases remaining between them. Germline lookup yields CDR1 MNHEY and CDR2 SVGAGI. The CDR3 sequence is 15 residues long. CDR3 coding DNA: TGTGCCAGCACCGAGTACCCCGCCCCGGGCTATGGCTACACCTTC. It yields the protein CASTEYPAPGYGYTF.

The chain recombines TRBV30 with TRBJ1-2; D is ambiguous. Germline V lookup: CDR1 GTSNPN, CDR2 SVGIG (reference sequence). The CDR3 spans 16 residues. V shed 0 bases and J shed 4 bases, with 18 bases lying between them. CDR3: CAWSVPGSGPGYGYTF. As DNA, the CDR3 is TGTGCCTGGAGTGTACCTGGGAGTGGGCCCGGCTATGGCTACACCTTC. Combining the CDR3 with reference TRBV30 and TRBJ1-2 gives the whole variable domain SQTIHQWPATLVQPVGSPLSLECTVEGTSNPNLYWYRQAAGRGLQLLFYSVGIGQISSEVPQNLSASRPQDRQFILSSKKLLLSDSGFYLCAWSVPGSGPGYGYTFGSGTRLTVV.

V gene TRBV25-1 combines with J gene TRBJ1-2, with 8 bases lining up with TRBD1. Trimming at V came to 4 bases and at J to 4 bases, leaving 2 bases not matched to a gene. Looked up from germline, CDR1 is MGHDK and CDR2 is SYGVNS. The CDR3 length is 13 residues. The CDR3 nucleotides are TGTGCCAGCAGTGGGGGACAGGTCTATGGCTACACCTTC. Translating gives CASSGGQVYGYTF.

The chain combines TRBV2 with TRBJ2-7, with D perhaps matching TRBD2 (6 bases). Germline assignment: CDR1 SNHLY and CDR2 FYNNEI. V lost 1 base to trimming and J lost 1 base, with 11 bases between them. The CDR3 runs to 15 residues. The CDR3 reads CASSEGSGVSYEQYF. The CDR3 DNA is TGTGCCAGCAGTGAAGGATCGGGGGTTTCCTACGAGCAGTACTTC.

V gene TRBV7-9 combines with J gene TRBJ2-1; 8 nucleotides agree with TRBD1. CDR3 size: 16 residues. J gave up 5 bases and V 4 bases, and 10 bases lay outside the gene matches. Germline lookup yields CDR1 SEHNR and CDR2 FQNEAQ (reference sequence). Here the CDR3 reads CASSSFRQGTHNEQFF. The CDR3 DNA sequence: TGTGCCAGCAGCTCTTTCAGACAGGGGACCCACAATGAGCAGTTCTTC.

The V and J genes are TRBV7-6 and TRBJ1-4; a possible D gene is TRBD1 (5 bases). The V gene's germline CDR1 is SGHVS and CDR2 FNYEAQ. The CDR3 loop spans 15 amino acids. V was cut by 1 base and J by 0 bases, with 6 bases left in between. The CDR3: CASSLETATNEKLFF. In DNA form, the CDR3 reads TGTGCCAGCAGCTTAGAGACAGCAACTAATGAAAAACTGTTTTTT.

This chain joins TRBV19 and TRBJ2-3; a weak D match, TRBD2 (7 bases). The germline V gene has CDR1 LNHDA and CDR2 SQIVND (reference sequence). V lost 6 bases to trimming and J lost 5 bases, with 18 bases between them. There are 15 residues in the CDR3. The CDR3 nucleotides read TGTGCCAGTAGAACCGCCGGGGGGCAGGGAGATACGCAGTATTTT. Translation: CASRTAGGQGDTQYF.